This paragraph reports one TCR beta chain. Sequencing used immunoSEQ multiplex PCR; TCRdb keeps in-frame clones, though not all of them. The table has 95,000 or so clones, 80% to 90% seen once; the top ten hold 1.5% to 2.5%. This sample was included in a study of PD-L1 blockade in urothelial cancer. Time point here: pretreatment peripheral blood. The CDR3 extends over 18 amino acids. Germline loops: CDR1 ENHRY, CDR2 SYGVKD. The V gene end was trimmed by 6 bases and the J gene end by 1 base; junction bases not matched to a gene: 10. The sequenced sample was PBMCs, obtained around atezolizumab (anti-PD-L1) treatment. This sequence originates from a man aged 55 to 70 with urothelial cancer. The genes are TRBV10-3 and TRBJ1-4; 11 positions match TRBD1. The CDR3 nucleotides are TGTGCCATCAGCCCCGGACAGGGGGCGCAGAGAACTAATGAAAAACTGTTTTTT. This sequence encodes CAISPGQGAQRTNEKLFF.